The 29 T cell receptor beta chains presented below share a single source sample, sequenced in a study of T cell repertoires in cytomegalovirus infection. TCRdb called the reads again in MiXCR, with one record for every CDR3 protein. The sample has almost 550,000 distinct CDR3 sequences; more than 15% are singletons. The specimen sequenced was CD8+ T cells from PBMCs. Every receptor here comes from a human donor in good health (CMV status not recorded). Some clones in this sample may be carry-over from other donors' samples.

This chain uses TRBV6-5 with TRBJ1-1; D unresolved. The CDR3 is 13 amino acids. With 0 bases removed from V and 6 bases from J, the gap between germline ends came to 8 bases. CDR1 is MNHEY, CDR2 SVGAGI, per germline. Written as DNA, the CDR3 is TGTGCCAGCAGTTACTCGGTCGGGCCTGAAGCTTTCTTT. Translated, it gives CASSYSVGPEAFF.

This clonotype was observed a handful of times. This rearrangement joins TRBV11-2 to TRBJ2-7; possibly TRBD1 for D (6 bases). The CDR3 extends over 16 amino acids. The V gene's germline CDR1 is SGHAT and CDR2 FQNNGV. Trimming took off 6 bases at V and 2 bases at J, with 20 bases between the two ends. In DNA form, the CDR3 reads TGTGCCAGCAGTTTTACCCCGACTGGACAGACCTACGAGCAGTACTTC. The encoded protein is CASSFTPTGQTYEQYF.

This clonotype occurred many times. This chain connects TRBV7-6 to TRBJ2-7; TRBD1 matches at 8 bases. Unmatched junction bases numbered 7, after V lost 4 bases and J lost 2 bases. Germline CDR1 SGHVS, CDR2 FNYEAQ. This CDR3 is built from 15 residues. Here the CDR3 DNA reads TGTGCCAGCAGCTCTTCCCGGGACAGGACCTACGAGCAGTACTTC. Encoded protein: CASSSSRDRTYEQYF.

The chain has TRBV6-8 and TRBJ1-1; 10 nucleotides agree with TRBD1. From germline, CDR1 is MNHGY and CDR2 SAAAGT. J lost 4 bases, V lost 6 bases, and 11 bases had no gene match. This CDR3 region has 16 residues. The chain's CDR3 is CASSSQTGGPFTEAFF. As DNA, the CDR3 is TGTGCCAGCAGCTCCCAGACAGGGGGCCCTTTCACTGAAGCTTTCTTT.

This clonotype was found many times. The V call is TRBV12-3 or TRBV12-4, the J call TRBJ2-3, with TRBD1 identical over 7 bases. Germline trimming cut 5 bases from V and 1 base from J; bases unmatched to any gene: 3. The CDR3 runs 14 residues. The DNA of the CDR3 is TGTGCCAGCAGTGAACAGGGGCGCACAGATACGCAGTATTTT. This gives the protein CASSEQGRTDTQYF.

V and J are TRBV27 and TRBJ2-7, with 8 bases identical to TRBD1. The CDR3 runs to 15 residues. V trimming: 2 bases; J trimming: 6 bases; junction bases outside the gene matches: 9. Germline CDR1 reads MNHEY; CDR2 reads SMNVEV (reference sequence). The CDR3 DNA is TGTGCCAGCAGTTTAGGGACAGGAACCCTTCTCGAGCAGTACTTC. It yields the protein CASSLGTGTLLEQYF.

This clonotype was seen just once. The rearrangement uses TRBV20-1 and TRBJ1-2, with D unclear. Trimming removed 4 bases from V and 4 bases from J, with 13 bases in between. The CDR3 loop spans 13 amino acids. Germline V gives CDR1 DFQATT, CDR2 SNEGSKA (reference sequence). The CDR3 reads CSAKVLTVYGYTF. The DNA for the CDR3 is TGCAGTGCTAAGGTTCTTACAGTCTATGGCTACACCTTC.

This clonotype was seen only a few times. V gene TRBV29-1 combines with J gene TRBJ2-1, with a possible D match to TRBD1 (5 bases). The CDR3 length is 12 residues. Germline CDR1 reads SQVTM; CDR2 reads ANQGSEA. The V and J ends lost 1 base and 10 bases respectively, with 11 bases between them. CDR3 nucleotides: TGCAGCGTTGAAGCAGGGTTTTTGGAGCAGTTCTTC. Protein product: CSVEAGFLEQFF.

This clonotype was seen once. A read error is possible here, since a much larger clone lies one base away. V gene TRBV7-1 combines with J gene TRBJ2-5; a weak D match, TRBD2 (5 bases). TRBV7-1 is flagged as an ORF with uncertain function. CDR3 size: 13 residues. V was clipped by 6 bases and J by 4 bases, with 12 bases between them. CDR3 sequence reads: CASRPGKRETQYF. In DNA form, the CDR3 reads TGTGCCAGCAGGCCCGGGAAGCGAGAGACCCAGTACTTC.

This clonotype has more than one count but fewer than ten. The gene calls are TRBV10-3 and TRBJ1-6; D is undetermined. The V gene's germline CDR1 is ENHRY and CDR2 SYGVKD. This CDR3 contains 17 residues. With 0 bases removed from V and 4 bases from J, the gap between germline ends came to 13 bases. In DNA, the CDR3 is TGTGCCATCAGTGAGTCTGGCAAGTCCACTTATAATTCACCCCTCCACTTT. This gives the protein CAISESGKSTYNSPLHF.

This clonotype was observed many times. This chain uses TRBV29-1 with TRBJ1-1; D ambiguous. V was pared by 3 bases and J by 0 bases, with 14 bases between. CDR3 length: 15 amino acids. Germline-derived CDR1 and CDR2 are SQVTM and ANQGSEA. The CDR3, as DNA: TGCAGCGTTGAGGAAATGCGGAGCATGAACACTGAAGCTTTCTTT. It codes for CSVEEMRSMNTEAFF.

At least ten counts were recorded for this clonotype. The rearrangement joins TRBV7-3 to TRBJ2-3; D remains ambiguous. The germline gives CDR1 SGHTA, CDR2 FQGTGA. The CDR3 has 13 amino acids. V gave up 4 bases and J gave up 5 bases, with 10 bases separating them. The CDR3 here is CASSYPGVDTQYF. The DNA of the CDR3 is TGTGCCAGCAGCTACCCCGGCGTAGATACGCAGTATTTT.

There are many counts of this clonotype. The rearrangement links TRBV12-3 or TRBV12-4 to TRBJ2-7, with 7 bases that match TRBD1. CDR3 size: 16 residues. V dropped 6 bases and J dropped 3; count of bases not matched to a gene: 14. The CDR3 DNA sequence: TGTGCCAGCAGAATTACAGGGGACCCCCGATTCTACGAGCAGTACTTC. Its protein is CASRITGDPRFYEQYF.

This clonotype was counted ten times or more. This rearrangement joins TRBV7-9 to TRBJ1-4, with D maybe TRBD1 (5 bases). This CDR3 has 16 amino acids. Trimming took 11 bases from V and 0 from J, leaving 19 bases between them. The V gene's germline CDR1 is SEHNR and CDR2 FQNEAQ (reference sequence). The CDR3: CAPPGVRCATNEKLFF. In DNA, the CDR3 is TGTGCCCCCCCGGGGGTCCGGTGTGCAACTAATGAAAAACTGTTTTTT.

This clonotype was detected a few times. Here the CDR3 DNA reads TGTGCCAGTAGTATAGGCAATCCTACCGGGACAAATAATCAGCCCCAGCATTTT. Translating gives CASSIGNPTGTNNQPQHF. This chain joins TRBV19 and TRBJ1-5, with D perhaps matching TRBD1 (6 bases). This CDR3 is 18 amino acids long. CDR1 and CDR2 from the germline V gene are LNHDA and SQIVND (reference sequence). Deletions cut 1 base from V and 4 bases from J, with 20 bases between.

The CDR3 here is CASSLFGRSNTEAFF. The CDR3 DNA sequence: TGTGCCAGCAGTTTATTCGGACGGTCGAACACTGAAGCTTTCTTT. The chain joins TRBV27 to TRBJ1-1; D is ambiguous. The CDR3 consists of 15 residues. Between the trimmed V and J ends, which lost 1 base and 1 base, there was a span of 10 bases. Germline-derived CDR1 and CDR2 are MNHEY and SMNVEV (reference sequence).

In this sample, this clonotype turned up once. The chain carries TRBV7-6 and TRBJ2-1, with 9 bases fitting TRBD2. Germline lookup yields CDR1 SGHVS and CDR2 FNYEAQ. V lost 5 bases and J lost 6; bases outside the gene matches: 2. The CDR3 consists of 13 residues. This CDR3 is CASSAGGCNEQFF. DNA for the CDR3: TGTGCCAGCAGCGCGGGGGGGTGCAATGAGCAGTTCTTC.

This clonotype was seen just once. The V gene is TRBV5-6, the J gene TRBJ2-5; 9 bases match TRBD2. Germline V CDR1 and CDR2: SGHDT, YYEEEE. The CDR3 extends over 16 amino acids. Unmatched junction bases numbered 7, after V lost 2 bases and J lost 2 bases. The CDR3 here is CASSFYLLAGQETQYF. The CDR3 nucleotides are TGTGCCAGCAGCTTTTACCTCCTAGCGGGGCAAGAGACCCAGTACTTC.

This clonotype occurred a few times. CDR3 sequence (DNA): TGCAGCGTTGGCGTCAGGGGGCAGGGTCAGAACACTGAAGCTTTCTTT. Translation: CSVGVRGQGQNTEAFF. The chain is built from TRBV29-1 and TRBJ1-1; 8 nucleotides agree with TRBD1. V lost 4 bases to trimming and J lost 1 base; unmatched junction nucleotides: 11. This CDR3 is built from 16 residues. Germline V gene data show CDR1 as SQVTM and CDR2 as ANQGSEA.

This clonotype was recorded at least ten times. The genes are TRBV7-9 and TRBJ1-2; TRBD1 aligns across 9 bases. J was trimmed by 8 bases and V by 5 bases; bases with no gene match: 9. This CDR3 is built from 14 residues. Per the germline V gene, CDR1 is SEHNR and CDR2 is FQNEAQ (reference sequence). The chain's CDR3 is CASSLPGTGPGYTF. The CDR3 DNA is TGTGCCAGCAGCCTACCGGGGACAGGGCCCGGCTACACCTTC.

This clonotype appeared a few times. The chain links TRBV20-1 to TRBJ2-7, with 10 bases that match TRBD1. Germline loops: CDR1 DFQATT, CDR2 SNEGSKA (reference sequence). The CDR3 runs to 16 residues. Trimming cost V 1 base and J 3 bases; bases outside gene matches: 9. The CDR3 nucleotides read TGCAGTGCTAGAGCGCCCGGGACAGGGGTCTACTACGAGCAGTACTTC. Translating gives CSARAPGTGVYYEQYF.

This clonotype has a count of ten or more. The J gene is TRBJ2-7, the V gene TRBV6-5; D unclear. Germline lookup yields CDR1 MNHEY and CDR2 SVGAGI. The CDR3 sequence is 13 residues long. V lost 0 bases and J 5 bases, leaving 8 bases between the germline ends. The CDR3 region has the DNA TGTGCCAGCAGTTACTCGTACTTCCACGAGCAGTACTTC. It codes for CASSYSYFHEQYF.

Worth noting for this clonotype: Likely a read error: the CDR3 ends without its conserved phenylalanine or tryptophan. The chain combines TRBV24-1 with TRBJ2-1, with D hard to call. CDR1 and CDR2 from the germline V gene are KGHDR and SFDVKD. V was trimmed by 5 bases and J by 5 bases, leaving 3 bases between them. There are 11 residues in the CDR3. In DNA, the CDR3 is TGTGCCACCAGTGTGGACAATGAGCAGTTCTTA. This encodes CATSVDNEQFL.

This clonotype was counted a few times. The J gene is TRBJ2-1, the V gene TRBV10-3; 10 nucleotides align to TRBD2. CDR1 ENHRY and CDR2 SYGVKD come from the germline V gene. CDR3 length: 15 amino acids. V was clipped by 2 bases and J by 8 bases; unmatched bases: 6. This CDR3 reads CAISEASGSMDEQFF. CDR3 nucleotides: TGTGCCATCAGTGAGGCTAGCGGGAGTATGGATGAGCAGTTCTTC.

This clonotype turned up a few times. The gene calls are TRBV28 and TRBJ2-1; D perhaps matches TRBD1 (5 bases). Germline V gives CDR1 MDHEN, CDR2 SYDVKM. The CDR3 is 14 residues long. Trimming took off 2 bases at V and 2 bases at J, with 7 bases between the two ends. CDR3 sequence: CASSLQGTYNEQFF. CDR3 DNA sequence: TGTGCCAGCAGTTTACAGGGAACCTACAATGAGCAGTTCTTC.

This clonotype was recorded a few times. This chain connects TRBV4-1 to TRBJ1-1; no reliable D call. This CDR3 spans 13 amino acids. Trimming shortened V by 6 bases and J by 3 bases, and 11 bases separated the two germline ends. The germline CDR1 and CDR2 sequences are MGHRA and YSYEKL. This CDR3 is CASSPRGYTEAFF. The CDR3 DNA reads as TGCGCCAGCAGTCCCCGGGGATACACTGAAGCTTTCTTT.

This clonotype appeared many times. V and J are TRBV7-6 and TRBJ1-1; the D gene is possibly TRBD1 (5 bases). Germline V lookup: CDR1 SGHVS, CDR2 FNYEAQ. The CDR3 has 17 residues. V was clipped by 2 bases and J by 2 bases, with 18 bases between them. The CDR3 reads CASSLWPQEGRNTEAFF. As DNA, the CDR3 is TGTGCCAGCAGCTTATGGCCACAGGAAGGTCGCAACACTGAAGCTTTCTTT.

This chain joins TRBV3-1 and TRBJ2-7; possibly TRBD1 for D (6 bases). This CDR3 has 12 residues. CDR1 LGHDT and CDR2 YNNKEL come from the germline V gene (reference sequence). Trimming cost V 4 bases and J 5 bases, with 9 bases left between them. For the CDR3, the DNA is TGTGCCAGCAGCCTACAGGGCCACGAGCAGTACTTC. It yields the protein CASSLQGHEQYF.

This clonotype was detected only a few times. The gene calls are TRBV7-9 and TRBJ2-1; D remains unclear. This CDR3 comprises 15 residues. V was trimmed by 5 bases and J by 5 bases, leaving 16 bases between them. In germline, CDR1 is SEHNR, CDR2 FQNEAQ (reference sequence). CDR3 DNA: TGTGCCAGCAGCCCCGTCAGGTTAGCCCACAATGAGCAGTTCTTC. Translating it yields CASSPVRLAHNEQFF.